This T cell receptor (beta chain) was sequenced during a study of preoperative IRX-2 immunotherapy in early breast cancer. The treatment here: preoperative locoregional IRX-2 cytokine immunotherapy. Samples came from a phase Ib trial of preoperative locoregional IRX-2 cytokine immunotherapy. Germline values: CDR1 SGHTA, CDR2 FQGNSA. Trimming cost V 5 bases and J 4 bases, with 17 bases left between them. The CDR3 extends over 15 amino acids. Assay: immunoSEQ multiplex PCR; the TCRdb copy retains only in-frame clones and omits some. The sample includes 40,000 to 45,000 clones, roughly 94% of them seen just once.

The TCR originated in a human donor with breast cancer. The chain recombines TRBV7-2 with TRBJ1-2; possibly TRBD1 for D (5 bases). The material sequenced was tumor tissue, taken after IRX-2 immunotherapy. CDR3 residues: CASSQAIEGPYGYTF. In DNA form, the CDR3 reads TGTGCCAGCAGCCAAGCTATTGAGGGGCCCTATGGCTACACCTTC.